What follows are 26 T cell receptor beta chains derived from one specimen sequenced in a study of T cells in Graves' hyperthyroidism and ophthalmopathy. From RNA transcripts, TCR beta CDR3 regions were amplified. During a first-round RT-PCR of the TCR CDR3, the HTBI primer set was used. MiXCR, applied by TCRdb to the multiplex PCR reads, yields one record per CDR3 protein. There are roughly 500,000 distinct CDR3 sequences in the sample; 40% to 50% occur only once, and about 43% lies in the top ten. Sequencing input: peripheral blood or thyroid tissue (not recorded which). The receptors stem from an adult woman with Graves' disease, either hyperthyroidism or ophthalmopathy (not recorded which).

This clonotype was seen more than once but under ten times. CDR3 nucleotide sequence: TGCAGTGCTAGAGATGCGGCGAACACCGGGGAGCTGTTTTTT. It specifies CSARDAANTGELFF. V usage is TRBV20-1 and J usage is TRBJ2-2; D not certain. This CDR3 is 14 amino acids long. Per the germline V gene, CDR1 is DFQATT and CDR2 is SNEGSKA (reference sequence). Trimming left V 0 bases short and J 0 bases short, with 5 bases between.

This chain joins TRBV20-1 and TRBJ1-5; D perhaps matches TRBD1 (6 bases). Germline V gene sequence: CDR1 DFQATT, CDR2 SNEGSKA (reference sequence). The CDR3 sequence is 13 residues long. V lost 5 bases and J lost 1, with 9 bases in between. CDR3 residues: CSAAGQSNQPQHF. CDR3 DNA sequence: TGCAGTGCTGCTGGACAGAGCAATCAGCCCCAGCATTTT.

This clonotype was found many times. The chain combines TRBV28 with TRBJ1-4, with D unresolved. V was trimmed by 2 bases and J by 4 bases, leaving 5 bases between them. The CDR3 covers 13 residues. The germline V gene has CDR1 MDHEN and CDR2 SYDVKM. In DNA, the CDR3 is TGTGCCAGCAGTTTAAGGTTTAATGAAAAACTGTTTTTT. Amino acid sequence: CASSLRFNEKLFF.

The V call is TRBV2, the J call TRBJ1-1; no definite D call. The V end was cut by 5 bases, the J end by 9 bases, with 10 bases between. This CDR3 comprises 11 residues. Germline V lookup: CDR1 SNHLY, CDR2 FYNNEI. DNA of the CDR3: TGTGCCAGCAGTCTGACGGGCCAAGCTTTCTTT. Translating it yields CASSLTGQAFF. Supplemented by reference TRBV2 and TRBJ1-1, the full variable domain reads EPEVTQTPSHQVTQMGQEVILRCVPISNHLYFYWYRQILGQKVEFLVSFYNNEISEKSEIFDDQFSVERPDGSNFTLKIRSTKLEDSAMYFCASSLTGQAFFGQGTRLTVV.

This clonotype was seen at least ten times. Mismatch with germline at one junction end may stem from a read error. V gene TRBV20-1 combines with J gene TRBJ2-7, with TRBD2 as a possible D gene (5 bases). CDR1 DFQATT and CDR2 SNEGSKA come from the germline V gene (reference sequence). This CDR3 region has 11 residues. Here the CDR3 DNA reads TGCAGAGCCACGGACTCCAACGAGCAGTACTTC. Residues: CRATDSNEQYF.

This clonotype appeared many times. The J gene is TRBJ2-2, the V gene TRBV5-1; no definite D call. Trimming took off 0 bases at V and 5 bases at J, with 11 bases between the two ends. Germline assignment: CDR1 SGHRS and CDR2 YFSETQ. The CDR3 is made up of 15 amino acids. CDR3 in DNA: TGCGCCAGCAGCTTGGGAGCGACCGGTACCGGGGAGCTGTTTTTT. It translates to CASSLGATGTGELFF. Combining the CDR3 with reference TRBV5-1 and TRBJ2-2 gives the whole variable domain KAGVTQTPRYLIKTRGQQVTLSCSPISGHRSVSWYQQTPGQGLQFLFEYFSETQRNKGNFPGRFSGRQFSNSRSEMNVSTLELGDSALYLCASSLGATGTGELFFGEGSRLTVL.

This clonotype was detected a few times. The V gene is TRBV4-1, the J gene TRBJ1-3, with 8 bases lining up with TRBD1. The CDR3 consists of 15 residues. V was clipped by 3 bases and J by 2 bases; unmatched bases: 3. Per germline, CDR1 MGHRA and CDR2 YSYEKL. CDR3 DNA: TGCGCCAGCAGCCAGAAACAGGGGGCTGGAAACACCATATATTTT. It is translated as CASSQKQGAGNTIYF.

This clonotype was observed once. The CDR3: CASGLAGANEQYF. For the CDR3, the DNA is TGTGCCAGCGGGTTAGCGGGAGCCAACGAGCAGTACTTC. The V and J genes are TRBV7-9 and TRBJ2-7, with 9 bases identical to TRBD2. J was trimmed by 5 bases and V by 8 bases; bases with no gene match: 7. The CDR3 length is 13 residues. Germline values: CDR1 SEHNR, CDR2 FQNEAQ (reference sequence).

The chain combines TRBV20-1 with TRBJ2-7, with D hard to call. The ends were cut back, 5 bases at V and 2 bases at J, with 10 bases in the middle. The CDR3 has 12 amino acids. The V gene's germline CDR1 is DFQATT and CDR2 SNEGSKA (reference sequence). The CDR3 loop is CSARLDAYEQYF. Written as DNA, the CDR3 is TGCAGTGCTCGACTTGACGCCTACGAGCAGTACTTC.

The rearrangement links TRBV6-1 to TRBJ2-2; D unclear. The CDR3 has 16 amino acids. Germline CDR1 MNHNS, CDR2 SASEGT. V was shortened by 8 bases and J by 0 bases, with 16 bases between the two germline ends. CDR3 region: CASVLTMTTNTGELFF. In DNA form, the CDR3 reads TGTGCCAGCGTTTTAACTATGACAACGAACACCGGGGAGCTGTTTTTT.

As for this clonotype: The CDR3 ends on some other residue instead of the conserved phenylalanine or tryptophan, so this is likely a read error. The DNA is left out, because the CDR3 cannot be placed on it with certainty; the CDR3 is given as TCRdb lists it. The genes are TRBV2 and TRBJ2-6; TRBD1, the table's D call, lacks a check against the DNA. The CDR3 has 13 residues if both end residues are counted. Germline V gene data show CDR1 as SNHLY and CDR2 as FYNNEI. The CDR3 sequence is CASSVGIGRGRDT.

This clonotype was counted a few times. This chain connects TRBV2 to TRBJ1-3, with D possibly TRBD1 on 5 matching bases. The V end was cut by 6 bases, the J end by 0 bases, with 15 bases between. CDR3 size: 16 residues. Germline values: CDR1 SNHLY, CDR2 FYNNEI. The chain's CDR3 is CASSEGPLRSGNTIYF. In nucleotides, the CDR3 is TGTGCCAGCAGCGAGGGACCTTTACGCTCTGGAAACACCATATATTTT. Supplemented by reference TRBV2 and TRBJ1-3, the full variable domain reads EPEVTQTPSHQVTQMGQEVILRCVPISNHLYFYWYRQILGQKVEFLVSFYNNEISEKSEIFDDQFSVERPDGSNFTLKIRSTKLEDSAMYFCASSEGPLRSGNTIYFGEGSWLTVV.

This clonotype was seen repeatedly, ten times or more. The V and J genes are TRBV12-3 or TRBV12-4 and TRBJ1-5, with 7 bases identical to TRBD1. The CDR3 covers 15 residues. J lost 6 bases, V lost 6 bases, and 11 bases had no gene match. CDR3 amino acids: CASSLRQGGTQPQHF. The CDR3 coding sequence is TGTGCCAGCAGCCTTAGACAGGGAGGGACTCAGCCCCAGCATTTT.

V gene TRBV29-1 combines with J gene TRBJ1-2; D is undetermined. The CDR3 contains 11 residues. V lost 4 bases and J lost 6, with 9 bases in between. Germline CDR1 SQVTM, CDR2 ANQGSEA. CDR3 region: CSVGGQNGYTF. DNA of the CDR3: TGCAGCGTTGGTGGTCAAAATGGCTACACCTTC. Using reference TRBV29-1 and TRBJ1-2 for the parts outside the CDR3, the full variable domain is SAVISQKPSRDICQRGTSLTIQCQVDSQVTMMFWYRQQPGQSLTLIATANQGSEATYESGFVIDKFPISRPNLTFSTLTVSNMSPEDSSIYLCSVGGQNGYTFGSGTRLTVV.

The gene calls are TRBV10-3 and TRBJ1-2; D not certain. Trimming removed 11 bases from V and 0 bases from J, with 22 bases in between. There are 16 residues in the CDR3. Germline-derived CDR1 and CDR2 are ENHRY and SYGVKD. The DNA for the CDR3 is TGTGCCGTCACGAGAGGGTTAACAGCGTCTAACTATGGCTACACCTTC. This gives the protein CAVTRGLTASNYGYTF.

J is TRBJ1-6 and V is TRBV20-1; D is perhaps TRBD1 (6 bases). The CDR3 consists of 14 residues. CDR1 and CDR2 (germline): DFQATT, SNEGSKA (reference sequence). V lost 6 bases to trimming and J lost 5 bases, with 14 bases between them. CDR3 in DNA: TGCAGTGCCGTGGTGGACAGCAATAATTCACCCCTCCACTTT. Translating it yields CSAVVDSNNSPLHF.

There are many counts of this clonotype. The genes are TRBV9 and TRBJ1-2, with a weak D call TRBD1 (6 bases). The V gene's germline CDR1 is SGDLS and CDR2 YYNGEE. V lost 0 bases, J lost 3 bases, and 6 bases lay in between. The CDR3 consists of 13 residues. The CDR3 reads CASSVAGDYGYTF. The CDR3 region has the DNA TGTGCCAGCAGCGTAGCAGGGGACTATGGCTACACCTTC.

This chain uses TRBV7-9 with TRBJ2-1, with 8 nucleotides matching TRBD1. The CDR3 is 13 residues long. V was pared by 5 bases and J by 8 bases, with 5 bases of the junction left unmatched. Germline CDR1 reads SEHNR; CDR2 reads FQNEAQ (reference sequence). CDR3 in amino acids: CASSLTGVHEQFF. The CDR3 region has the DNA TGTGCCAGCAGCCTGACAGGGGTCCATGAGCAGTTCTTC.

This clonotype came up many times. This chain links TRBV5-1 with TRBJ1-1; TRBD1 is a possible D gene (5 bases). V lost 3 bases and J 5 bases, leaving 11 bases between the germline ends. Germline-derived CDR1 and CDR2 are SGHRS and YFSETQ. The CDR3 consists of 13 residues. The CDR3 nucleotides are TGCGCCAGCAGCTGGGGACCCGGGACTGAAGCTTTCTTT. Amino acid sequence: CASSWGPGTEAFF.

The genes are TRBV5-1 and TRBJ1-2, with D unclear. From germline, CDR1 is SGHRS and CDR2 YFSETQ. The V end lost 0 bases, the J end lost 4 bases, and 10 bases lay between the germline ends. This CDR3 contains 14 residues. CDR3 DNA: TGCGCCAGCAGCTTGGCCGGCCGGAGCTATGGCTACACCTTC. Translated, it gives CASSLAGRSYGYTF.

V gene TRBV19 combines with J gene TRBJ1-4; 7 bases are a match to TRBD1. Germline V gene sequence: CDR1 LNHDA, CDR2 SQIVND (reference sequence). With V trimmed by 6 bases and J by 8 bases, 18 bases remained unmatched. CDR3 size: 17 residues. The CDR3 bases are TGTGCCAGTAGGCCCACCCAAACAGGGGCTGGTGGGGAAAAACTGTTTTTT. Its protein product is CASRPTQTGAGGEKLFF.

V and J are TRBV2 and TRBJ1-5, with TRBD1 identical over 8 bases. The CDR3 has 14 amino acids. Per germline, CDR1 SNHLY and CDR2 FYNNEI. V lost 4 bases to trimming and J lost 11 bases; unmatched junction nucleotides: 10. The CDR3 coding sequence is TGTGCCAGCAGTGCCACGGACAGGGCAGAGACCCAGCATTTT. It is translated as CASSATDRAETQHF.

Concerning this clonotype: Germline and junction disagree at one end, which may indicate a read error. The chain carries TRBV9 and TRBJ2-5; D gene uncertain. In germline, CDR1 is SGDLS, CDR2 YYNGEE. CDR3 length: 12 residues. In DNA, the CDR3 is TGCGCCAGCAGCCAAGTTGGCGTGAGGCAGTACTTC. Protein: CASSQVGVRQYF.

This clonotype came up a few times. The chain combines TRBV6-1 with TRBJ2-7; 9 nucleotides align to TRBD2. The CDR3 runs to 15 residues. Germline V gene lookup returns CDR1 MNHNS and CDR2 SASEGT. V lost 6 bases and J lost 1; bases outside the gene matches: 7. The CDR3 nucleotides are TGTGCCAGCAGGGCACTAGCGGGCCAATCCTACGAGCAGTACTTC. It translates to CASRALAGQSYEQYF.

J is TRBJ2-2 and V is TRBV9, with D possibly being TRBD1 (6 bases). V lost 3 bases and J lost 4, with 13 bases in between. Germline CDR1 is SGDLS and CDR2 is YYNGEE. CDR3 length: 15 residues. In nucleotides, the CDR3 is TGTGCCAGCAGCGACAGGGCTAGCCGCACCGGGGAGCTGTTTTTT. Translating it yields CASSDRASRTGELFF. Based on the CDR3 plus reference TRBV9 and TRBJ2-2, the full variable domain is DSGVTQTPKHLITATGQRVTLRCSPRSGDLSVYWYQQSLDQGLQFLIQYYNGEERAKGNILERFSAQQFPDLHSELNLSSLELGDSALYFCASSDRASRTGELFFGEGSRLTVL.

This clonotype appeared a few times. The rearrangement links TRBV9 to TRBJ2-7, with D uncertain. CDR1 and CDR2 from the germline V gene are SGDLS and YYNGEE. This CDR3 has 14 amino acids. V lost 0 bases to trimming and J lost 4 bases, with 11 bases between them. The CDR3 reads CASSVDPSLYEQYF. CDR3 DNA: TGTGCCAGCAGCGTAGACCCATCACTATACGAGCAGTACTTC.